The clone carrying this T cell receptor (beta chain) was recorded at least ten times. The antigen remains unidentified. This entry comes from a study of naive and memory T cell subsets. Study results and caveats: Over 95% of naive TCR sequences appeared only once, unlike memory subsets. There was no ground truth to check naive and memory subset results. Possibly reflecting memory cells re-expressing CD45RA, a few larger clonotypes occurred in naive repertoires, especially CD8.

V was shortened by 4 bases and J by 6 bases, with 7 bases between the two germline ends. The length of the CDR3 is 12 residues. Germline lookup yields CDR1 SEHNR and CDR2 FQNEAQ (reference sequence). An equimolar mix of two oligonucleotides served as the beta constant-region primer for TRBC1 and TRBC2. The ligated cDNA underwent four PCR rounds using SP2 and nested alpha and beta constant-region primers. The cDNA 3' end received a ligated single-stranded oligonucleotide carrying the SP2 primer and a 12-nucleotide UMI. TCRdb called the UMI-ligation and nested PCR reads again in MiXCR, with one record for every CDR3 protein. The repertoire includes tens of thousands of distinct CDR3 sequences, approximately 10% of them detected once, and just over 0.13% sits in the top ten.

Sequencing was performed on naive CD4+ T cells from blood. The sequence was obtained from a human donor in good health. The rearrangement links TRBV7-9 to TRBJ2-1, with D hard to call. CDR3 residues: CASSSQRNEQFF. CDR3 nucleotides: TGTGCCAGCAGCTCGCAGCGCAATGAGCAGTTCTTC.